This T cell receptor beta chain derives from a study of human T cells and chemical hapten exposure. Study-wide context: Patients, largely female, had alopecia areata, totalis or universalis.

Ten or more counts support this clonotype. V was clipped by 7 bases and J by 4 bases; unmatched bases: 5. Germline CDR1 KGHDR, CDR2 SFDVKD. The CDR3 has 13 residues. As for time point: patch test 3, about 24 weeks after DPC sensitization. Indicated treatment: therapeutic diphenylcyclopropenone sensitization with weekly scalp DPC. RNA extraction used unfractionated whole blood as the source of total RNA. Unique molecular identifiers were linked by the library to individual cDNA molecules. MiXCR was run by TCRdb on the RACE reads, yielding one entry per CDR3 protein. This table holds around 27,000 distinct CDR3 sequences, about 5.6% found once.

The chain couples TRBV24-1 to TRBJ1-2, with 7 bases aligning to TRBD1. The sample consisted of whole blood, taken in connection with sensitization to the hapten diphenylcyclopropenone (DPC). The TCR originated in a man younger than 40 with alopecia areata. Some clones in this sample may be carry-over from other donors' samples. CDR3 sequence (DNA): TGTGCCACCAGGTCGGGACAGACCTATGGCTACACCTTC. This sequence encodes CATRSGQTYGYTF.